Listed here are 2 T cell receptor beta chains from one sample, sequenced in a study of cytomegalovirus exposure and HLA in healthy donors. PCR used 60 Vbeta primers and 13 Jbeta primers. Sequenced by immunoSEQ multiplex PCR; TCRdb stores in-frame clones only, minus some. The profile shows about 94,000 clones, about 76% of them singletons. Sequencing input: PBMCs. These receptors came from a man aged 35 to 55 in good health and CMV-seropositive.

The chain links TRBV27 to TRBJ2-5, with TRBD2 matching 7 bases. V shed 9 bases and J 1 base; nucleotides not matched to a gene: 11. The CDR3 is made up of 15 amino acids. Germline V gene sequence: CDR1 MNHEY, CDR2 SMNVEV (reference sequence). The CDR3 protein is CASGDYHPSQETQYF. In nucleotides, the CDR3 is TGTGCCAGTGGGGACTACCACCCATCCCAAGAGACCCAGTACTTC.

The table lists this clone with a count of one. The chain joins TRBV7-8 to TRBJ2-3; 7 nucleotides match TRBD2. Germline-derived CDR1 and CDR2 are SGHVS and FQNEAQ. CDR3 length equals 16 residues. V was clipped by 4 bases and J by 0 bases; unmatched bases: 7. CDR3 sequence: CASSSLYGGSTDTQYF. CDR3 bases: TGTGCCAGCAGCTCCCTTTACGGGGGGAGCACAGATACGCAGTATTTT.